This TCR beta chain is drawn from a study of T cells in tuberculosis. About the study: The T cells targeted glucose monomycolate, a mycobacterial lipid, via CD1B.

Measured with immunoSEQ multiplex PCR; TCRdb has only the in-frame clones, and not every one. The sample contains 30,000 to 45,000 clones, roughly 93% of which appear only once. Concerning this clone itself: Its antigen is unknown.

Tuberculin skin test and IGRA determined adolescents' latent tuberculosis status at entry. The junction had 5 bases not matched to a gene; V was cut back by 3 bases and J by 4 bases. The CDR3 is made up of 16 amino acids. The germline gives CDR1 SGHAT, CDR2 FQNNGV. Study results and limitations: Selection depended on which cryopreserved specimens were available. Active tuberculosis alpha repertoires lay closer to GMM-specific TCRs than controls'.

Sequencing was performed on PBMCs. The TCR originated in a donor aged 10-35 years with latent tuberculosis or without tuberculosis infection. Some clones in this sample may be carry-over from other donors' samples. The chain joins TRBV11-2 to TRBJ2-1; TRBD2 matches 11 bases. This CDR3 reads CASSFLTSGGYNEQFF. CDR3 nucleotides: TGTGCCAGCAGCTTTCTAACTAGCGGGGGTTACAATGAGCAGTTCTTC. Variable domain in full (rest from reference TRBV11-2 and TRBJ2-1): EAGVAQSPRYKIIEKRQSVAFWCNPISGHATLYWYQQILGQGPKLLIQFQNNGVVDDSQLPKDRFSAERLKGVDSTLKIQPAKLEDSAVYLCASSFLTSGGYNEQFFGPGTRLTVL.